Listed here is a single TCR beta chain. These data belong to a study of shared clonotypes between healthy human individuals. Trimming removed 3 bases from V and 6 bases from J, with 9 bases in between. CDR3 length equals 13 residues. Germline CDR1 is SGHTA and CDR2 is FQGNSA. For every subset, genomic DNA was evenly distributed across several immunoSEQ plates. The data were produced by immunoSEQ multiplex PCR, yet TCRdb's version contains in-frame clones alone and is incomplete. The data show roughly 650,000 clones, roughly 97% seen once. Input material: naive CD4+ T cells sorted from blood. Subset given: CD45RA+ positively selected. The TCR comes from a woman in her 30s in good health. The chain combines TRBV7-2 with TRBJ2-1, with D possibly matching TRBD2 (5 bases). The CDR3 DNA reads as TGTGCCAGCAGCTTCCTCGAGGGCAATGAGCAGTTCTTC. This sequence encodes CASSFLEGNEQFF. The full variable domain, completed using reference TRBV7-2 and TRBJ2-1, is GAGVSQSPSNKVTEKGKDVELRCDPISGHTALYWYRQSLGQGLEFLIYFQGNSAPDKSGLPSDRFSAERTGGSVSTLTIQRTQQEDSAVYLCASSFLEGNEQFFGPGTRLTVL.